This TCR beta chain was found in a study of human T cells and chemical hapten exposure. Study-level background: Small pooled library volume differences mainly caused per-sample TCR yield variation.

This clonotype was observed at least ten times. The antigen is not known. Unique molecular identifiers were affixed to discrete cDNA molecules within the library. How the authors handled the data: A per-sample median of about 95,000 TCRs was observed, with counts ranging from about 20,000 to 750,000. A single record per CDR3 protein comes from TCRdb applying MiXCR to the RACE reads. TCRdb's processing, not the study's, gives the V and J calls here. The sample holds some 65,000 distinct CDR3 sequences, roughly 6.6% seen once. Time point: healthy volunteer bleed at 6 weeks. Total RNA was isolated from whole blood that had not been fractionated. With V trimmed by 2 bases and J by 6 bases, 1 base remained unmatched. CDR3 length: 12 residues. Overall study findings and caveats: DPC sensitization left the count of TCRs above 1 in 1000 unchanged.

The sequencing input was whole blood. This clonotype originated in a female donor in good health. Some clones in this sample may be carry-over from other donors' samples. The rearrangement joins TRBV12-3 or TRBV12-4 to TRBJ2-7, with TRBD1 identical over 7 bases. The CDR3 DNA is TGTGCCAGCAGTTTACAGGGGGTCGAGCAGTACTTC. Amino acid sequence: CASSLQGVEQYF.